Presented here are 11 T cell receptor beta chains from one specimen sequenced in a study of blood T cell repertoires in COVID-19. Clones were sequenced by immunoSEQ multiplex PCR, and TCRdb holds only the in-frame ones, with some missing. The sample has roughly 300,000 clones; 80% to 90% are singletons. The sample consisted of peripheral blood. The receptors were sampled from a woman between 50 and 59 years old who had recovered from COVID-19.

The V call is TRBV2, the J call TRBJ1-1, with 7 positions matching TRBD1. Germline CDR1 SNHLY, CDR2 FYNNEI. J was trimmed by 5 bases and V by 10 bases; bases with no gene match: 13. This CDR3 region has 14 residues. The DNA of the CDR3 is TGTGCCACCAGGGGGGTGGGGGCTATGACTGAAGCTTTCTTT. Protein: CATRGVGAMTEAFF.

V is TRBV9 and J is TRBJ2-3, with 8 bases that match TRBD2. V shed 1 base, J shed 2 bases, and the junction held 9 bases outside the gene matches. The CDR3 is made up of 17 amino acids. Germline V gene sequence: CDR1 SGDLS, CDR2 YYNGEE. DNA for the CDR3: TGTGCCAGCAGCGTATGGTCTAGCGGGCTTTACACAGATACGCAGTATTTT. Amino acid sequence: CASSVWSSGLYTDTQYF.

The table lists this clone with a few counts. The V and J genes are TRBV4-2 and TRBJ2-2, with 8 bases that match TRBD2. CDR3 size: 15 residues. Germline values: CDR1 LGHNA, CDR2 YNFKEQ. V dropped 5 bases and J dropped 0; count of bases not matched to a gene: 2. The DNA of the CDR3 is TGTGCCAGCAGCTCTAGCGGGTCGAACACCGGGGAGCTGTTTTTT. It codes for CASSSSGSNTGELFF.

The genes are TRBV28 and TRBJ1-4; D is ambiguous. Trimming cost V 3 bases and J 8 bases, with 16 bases left between them. CDR3 length: 15 residues. CDR1 and CDR2 (germline): MDHEN, SYDVKM. The CDR3 loop reads CASSFGGPRKEKLFF. The CDR3 DNA is TGTGCCAGCAGTTTTGGAGGACCGCGCAAGGAAAAACTGTTTTTT.

The chain combines TRBV7-2 with TRBJ2-7; D might be TRBD1 (5 bases). Germline CDR1 is SGHTA and CDR2 is FQGNSA. The ends were cut back, 6 bases at V and 6 bases at J, with 15 bases in the middle. CDR3 length: 13 residues. This chain's CDR3 is CASRASLQGEQYF. The CDR3 bases are TGTGCCAGCAGGGCCTCTTTGCAGGGCGAGCAGTACTTC.

The chain has TRBV28 and TRBJ2-5; a possible D gene is TRBD1 (5 bases). Deletions cut 7 bases from V and 0 bases from J, with 9 bases between. The CDR3 runs 13 residues. CDR1 and CDR2 from the germline V gene are MDHEN and SYDVKM. CDR3 sequence: CASTTDNQETQYF. DNA of the CDR3: TGTGCCAGCACAACGGACAACCAAGAGACCCAGTACTTC.

This clone was detected only a few times. The V gene is TRBV5-3, the J gene TRBJ1-2, with a weak D call TRBD1 (5 bases). TRBV5-3 is assigned to the ORF class and has an uncertain function. V lost 4 bases and J 8 bases, leaving 6 bases between the germline ends. The CDR3 consists of 10 residues. CDR3 bases: TGTGCCAGAAGCCACAGGGGCTACACCTTC. Translation: CARSHRGYTF.

This clone was observed a single time. The rearrangement uses TRBV7-9 and TRBJ2-3; TRBD1 matches at 7 bases. The ends lost 3 bases at V and 5 bases at J; junction bases unmatched: 8. The CDR3 runs 15 residues. From germline, CDR1 is SEHNR and CDR2 FQNEAQ (reference sequence). The CDR3 region has the DNA TGTGCCAGCAGCTTTACGACAGGGAGTGGAGATACGCAGTATTTT. This gives the protein CASSFTTGSGDTQYF.

The genes are TRBV15 and TRBJ2-1; 10 nucleotides line up with TRBD1. V lost 4 bases, J lost 9 bases, and 9 bases stayed unmatched. The CDR3 covers 15 residues. The germline gives CDR1 LNHNV, CDR2 YYDKDF (reference sequence). The CDR3 bases are TGTGCCACCAGCAAAGGGGGACAGGGGAGTGGTGAGCAGTTCTTC. Translated, it gives CATSKGGQGSGEQFF.

A few counts support this clone. This sequence joins TRBV5-4 and TRBJ2-5, with TRBD2 identical over 16 bases. Germline V lookup: CDR1 SGHNT, CDR2 YYREEE (reference sequence). Germline trimming cut 4 bases from V and 5 bases from J; bases unmatched to any gene: 5. The CDR3 sequence is 16 residues long. CDR3 loop: CASSPGTSGGAETQYF. The CDR3, as DNA: TGTGCCAGCAGCCCTGGGACTAGCGGGGGGGCGGAGACCCAGTACTTC.

This clone was seen a single time. The chain combines TRBV4-1 with TRBJ2-7, with 11 bases aligning to TRBD2. The CDR3 extends over 20 amino acids. Germline trimming cut 1 base from V and 0 bases from J; bases unmatched to any gene: 14. Germline V lookup: CDR1 MGHRA, CDR2 YSYEKL. CDR3 in amino acids: CASSQVLLAGAASSSYEQYF. DNA of the CDR3: TGCGCCAGCAGCCAAGTCTTACTAGCGGGAGCCGCGTCGAGCTCCTACGAGCAGTACTTC.